Shown below are 28 T cell receptor beta chains from a single sample sequenced in a study of post-analysis software for immune sequencing data. Tagging with unique molecular identifiers was a feature of the TCR beta cDNA libraries. TCRdb re-called the PCR reads with MiXCR, one entry per CDR3 protein. The table has hundreds of thousands of distinct CDR3 sequences, approximately 53% seen once. Overall study findings and caveats: Five or six TRBV segments, TRBV5-6, TRBV5-1 and TRBV20-1 among them, were found more frequent in patients than controls.

The antigens these receptors bind are not known. Sequenced sample: blood. These receptors originate from a girl aged 5-17 years with multiple sclerosis.

The J gene is TRBJ2-1, the V gene TRBV9; D uncertain. Germline V gene lookup returns CDR1 SGDLS and CDR2 YYNGEE. With 4 bases removed from V and 10 bases from J, the gap between germline ends came to 15 bases. The CDR3 is made up of 13 amino acids. The CDR3 is CASSFTPSREQFF. The CDR3 nucleotides are TGTGCCAGCAGCTTCACTCCGAGCAGAGAGCAGTTCTTC.

The chain has TRBV11-2 and TRBJ2-1; 14 bases line up with TRBD2. Germline assignment: CDR1 SGHAT and CDR2 FQNNGV. The CDR3 runs to 15 residues. Trimming took 3 bases from V and 12 from J; bases not matched to a gene: 7. Here the CDR3 reads CASSLGLAGEKVQFF. The CDR3 nucleotides are TGTGCCAGCAGCTTGGGACTAGCGGGAGAGAAAGTGCAGTTCTTC.

This clonotype came up once. V and J are TRBV21-1 and TRBJ2-7; the DNA was not used to check the table's D call, TRBD1. TRBV21-1 is labeled a pseudogene. This CDR3 contains 19 residues. CDR3 in DNA: TGTGCCAGCAGCAAAGTGAGGGGCAGGAAAACCCTCAGCTCCTACGAGCAGTACTTC. Translated, it gives CASSKVRGRKTLSSYEQYF.

The rearrangement uses TRBV7-2 and TRBJ1-1; TRBD1 matches 8 bases. The length of the CDR3 is 17 residues. J gave up 1 base and V 2 bases, and 9 bases lay outside the gene matches. Germline V lookup: CDR1 SGHTA, CDR2 FQGNSA. CDR3 residues: CASSLSGGPRGNTEAFF. CDR3 nucleotides: TGTGCCAGCAGCTTATCAGGGGGCCCGAGGGGGAACACTGAAGCTTTCTTT. The variable domain in full, with the rest retrieved from reference TRBV7-2 and TRBJ1-1, is GAGVSQSPSNKVTEKGKDVELRCDPISGHTALYWYRQSLGQGLEFLIYFQGNSAPDKSGLPSDRFSAERTGGSVSTLTIQRTQQEDSAVYLCASSLSGGPRGNTEAFFGQGTRLTVV.

This clonotype occurred a few times. V gene TRBV5-1 combines with J gene TRBJ2-5; tentative D call: TRBD1 (5 bases). Germline assignment: CDR1 SGHRS and CDR2 YFSETQ. The CDR3 runs to 16 residues. Trimming left V 2 bases short and J 0 bases short, with 14 bases between. CDR3 loop: CASSFGSQGHQETQYF. In DNA form, the CDR3 reads TGCGCCAGCAGCTTTGGATCCCAGGGCCACCAAGAGACCCAGTACTTC.

The count of this clonotype is one. The junction does not match germline at one end; this may be a read error. The rearrangement links TRBV7-7 to TRBJ2-1; 10 nucleotides line up with TRBD2. This CDR3 is built from 16 residues. Germline lookup yields CDR1 SSHAT and CDR2 FNYEAQ (reference sequence). The CDR3 coding sequence is TGTGCTAGCAGCTTACGATCTAGCGGGAGTTTTAATGGGCAGTTCTTC. Encoded protein: CASSLRSSGSFNGQFF.

This clonotype has only a few counts. V gene TRBV7-2 combines with J gene TRBJ2-2, with TRBD1 identical over 9 bases. With 5 bases clipped from V and 7 bases from J, the junction kept 17 bases outside the gene matches. Germline V gene lookup returns CDR1 SGHTA and CDR2 FQGNSA. This CDR3 is 18 amino acids long. Here the CDR3 reads CASSPAWGTGGLIGELFF. In DNA form, the CDR3 reads TGTGCCAGCAGCCCGGCGTGGGGTACAGGGGGCTTGATCGGGGAGCTGTTTTTT.

The chain links TRBV6-5 to TRBJ2-7, with TRBD1 identical over 12 bases. The junction had 5 bases not matched to a gene; V was cut back by 6 bases and J by 2 bases. Germline CDR1 and CDR2: MNHEY and SVGAGI. This CDR3 contains 15 residues. This chain's CDR3 is CASSLGTGGAYEQYF. The CDR3 nucleotides are TGTGCCAGCAGCCTCGGGACAGGGGGCGCCTACGAGCAGTACTTC.

CDR3 loop: CSATGRVTYEQYF. CDR3 DNA: TGCAGCGCCACTGGACGCGTTACCTACGAGCAGTACTTC. The chain employs TRBV29-1 and TRBJ2-7, with D hard to call. Germline V lookup: CDR1 SQVTM, CDR2 ANQGSEA. Trimming left V 7 bases short and J 2 bases short, with 15 bases between. This CDR3 has 13 amino acids.

This chain joins TRBV5-1 and TRBJ1-5; 12 nucleotides match TRBD1. This CDR3 is built from 16 residues. The V and J ends lost 1 base and 12 bases, in that order; junction bases with no gene match: 11. Germline V lookup: CDR1 SGHRS, CDR2 YFSETQ. CDR3: CASSLTGTGGNQDQHF. The CDR3 nucleotides are TGCGCCAGCAGCTTGACAGGGACAGGGGGCAATCAGGACCAGCATTTT.

The genes are TRBV30 and TRBJ1-2; tentative D call: TRBD1 (5 bases). There are 17 residues in the CDR3. V lost 4 bases, J lost 2 bases, and 23 bases lay in between. Germline CDR1 is GTSNPN and CDR2 is SVGIG (reference sequence). CDR3 nucleotide sequence: TGTGCCTGGAAAGTCAGGAACCCAGCAGGGATCAACTATGGCTACACCTTC. Its protein is CAWKVRNPAGINYGYTF.

This chain uses TRBV3-1 with TRBJ2-1; the D call may be TRBD1 or TRBD2 (6 bases each). From germline, CDR1 is LGHDT and CDR2 YNNKEL (reference sequence). V shed 2 bases and J shed 10 bases, with 15 bases lying between them. This CDR3 is 14 amino acids long. The CDR3 DNA reads as TGTGCCAGCAGCCAAAATTGGGGGGCCTTGGAGCAGTTCTTC. Protein product: CASSQNWGALEQFF.

This clonotype was counted a few times. The chain has TRBV4-2 and TRBJ2-2; tentative D call: TRBD2 (5 bases). This CDR3 comprises 16 residues. The V and J ends lost 1 base and 6 bases respectively, with 15 bases between them. Germline V CDR1 and CDR2: LGHNA, YNFKEQ. The CDR3 DNA reads as TGTGCCAGCAGCCAAGCCTGGGAGTATAAGGCCGGGGAGCTGTTTTTT. Protein sequence: CASSQAWEYKAGELFF.

This clonotype was observed a handful of times. This chain uses TRBV7-2 with TRBJ2-5; a possible D gene is TRBD2 (6 bases). The V gene lost 1 base and the J gene lost 0 bases, with 12 bases spanning the gap. Per germline, CDR1 SGHTA and CDR2 FQGNSA. The CDR3 sequence is 16 residues long. CDR3 sequence reads: CASSLVSSAYQETQYF. The CDR3 DNA sequence: TGTGCCAGCAGCTTAGTGTCTAGCGCTTACCAAGAGACCCAGTACTTC.

The chain couples TRBV12-5 to TRBJ1-4; perhaps TRBD1 as D (5 bases). Germline V CDR1 and CDR2: LGHNT, FRNRAP. The CDR3 has 14 amino acids. V was clipped by 7 bases and J by 6 bases, with 15 bases between them. The CDR3 protein is CASAPQAIDEKLFF. The CDR3 DNA reads as TGTGCTAGTGCCCCACAGGCAATTGATGAAAAACTGTTTTTT. Full variable domain (outside the CDR3, taken from reference TRBV12-5 and TRBJ1-4): DARVTQTPRHKVTEMGQEVTMRCQPILGHNTVFWYRQTMMQGLELLAYFRNRAPLDDSGMPKDRFSAEMPDATLATLKIQPSEPRDSAVYFCASAPQAIDEKLFFGSGTQLSVL.

The rearrangement uses TRBV29-1 and TRBJ1-1; a possible D gene is TRBD1 (6 bases). CDR3 length: 14 amino acids. Germline V gives CDR1 SQVTM, CDR2 ANQGSEA. The V gene lost 4 bases and the J gene lost 1 base, with 13 bases spanning the gap. CDR3 sequence (DNA): TGCAGCGTTGCAGGGGACCCCGGGAACACTGAAGCTTTCTTT. It is translated as CSVAGDPGNTEAFF. The full variable domain, with the rest looked up from reference TRBV29-1 and TRBJ1-1, is SAVISQKPSRDICQRGTSLTIQCQVDSQVTMMFWYRQQPGQSLTLIATANQGSEATYESGFVIDKFPISRPNLTFSTLTVSNMSPEDSSIYLCSVAGDPGNTEAFFGQGTRLTVV.

Worth noting for this clonotype: An end of the junction does not agree with germline; a read error may underlie this. V and J are TRBV6-5 and TRBJ2-1, with a tentative D call TRBD1 (5 bases). The CDR3 runs 16 residues. CDR1 is MNHEY and CDR2 is SVGAGI in the germline V gene. The CDR3 is CASSTPRVRPYDEQFF. The CDR3 bases are TGTGCCAGCAGTACCCCCAGGGTGCGGCCCTACGATGAGCAGTTCTTC.

V gene TRBV20-1 combines with J gene TRBJ1-5; 7 nucleotides line up with TRBD1. CDR1 is DFQATT, CDR2 SNEGSKA, per germline (reference sequence). J lost 0 bases, V lost 1 base, and 6 bases had no gene match. The CDR3 is 16 amino acids. CDR3 sequence (DNA): TGCAGTGCTAGAGTTACAGGGGTCGGTAGCAATCAGCCCCAGCATTTT. It codes for CSARVTGVGSNQPQHF.

This clonotype was recorded a few times. J is TRBJ2-3 and V is TRBV6-1, with D possibly being TRBD2 (6 bases). Germline assignment: CDR1 MNHNS and CDR2 SASEGT. The V end was cut by 4 bases, the J end by 0 bases, with 17 bases between. The length of the CDR3 is 17 residues. The CDR3 spells CASSAGTVLASTDTQYF. The DNA of the CDR3 is TGTGCCAGCAGTGCCGGGACTGTCCTCGCTAGCACAGATACGCAGTATTTT.

This clonotype was recorded at least ten times. One end of the junction is discordant with germline, which a read error may explain. The chain links TRBV5-1 to TRBJ2-1, with TRBD1 identical over 11 bases. Germline CDR1 SGHRS, CDR2 YFSETQ. The CDR3 spans 14 residues. The CDR3 DNA follows: TGTGCCAGCAGCCTCGGACAGGGGGCTAATGAGCAGTTCTTC. Protein sequence: CASSLGQGANEQFF. The entire variable domain, with the rest obtained from reference TRBV5-1 and TRBJ2-1, is as follows: KAGVTQTPRYLIKTRGQQVTLSCSPISGHRSVSWYQQTPGQGLQFLFEYFSETQRNKGNFPGRFSGRQFSNSRSEMNVSTLELGDSALYLCASSLGQGANEQFFGPGTRLTVL.

The chain is built from TRBV29-1 and TRBJ2-7, with a weak D call TRBD1 (6 bases). The CDR3 runs 15 residues. The germline V and J ends were trimmed by 1 base and 1 base, with 14 bases remaining between them. Germline V gene sequence: CDR1 SQVTM, CDR2 ANQGSEA. The chain's CDR3 is CSVEVDRAVSYEQYF. CDR3 coding DNA: TGCAGCGTTGAAGTGGACAGAGCAGTTTCCTACGAGCAGTACTTC.

The chain couples TRBV7-9 to TRBJ2-7; 10 bases match TRBD1. The CDR3 contains 14 residues. Germline lookup yields CDR1 SEHNR and CDR2 FQNEAQ (reference sequence). The V gene end was trimmed by 3 bases and the J gene end by 6 bases; junction bases not matched to a gene: 5. The CDR3 DNA reads TGTGCCAGCAGCTTGGTGGGACAGGGGTTCGAGCAGTACTTC. Protein sequence: CASSLVGQGFEQYF.

This clonotype was detected only a few times. V and J are TRBV5-1 and TRBJ2-4; D perhaps matches TRBD1 (6 bases). CDR3 length: 15 residues. The V gene lost 4 bases and the J gene lost 4 bases, with 15 bases spanning the gap. Looked up from germline, CDR1 is SGHRS and CDR2 is YFSETQ. For the CDR3, the DNA is TGCGCCAGCAGCCGGGACCAGGGGACGAAAAACATTCAGTACTTC. Protein product: CASSRDQGTKNIQYF.

This rearrangement joins TRBV29-1 to TRBJ1-1, with unresolved D. This CDR3 is built from 13 residues. Per the germline V gene, CDR1 is SQVTM and CDR2 is ANQGSEA. Trimming removed 6 bases at V and 8 bases at J, with 19 bases between. CDR3 DNA: TGCAGCGTCCCTAGGGCGGGGATGCGGGAAGCTTTCTTT. Amino acids: CSVPRAGMREAFF.

The genes are TRBV6-6 and TRBJ2-4; 7 bases agree with TRBD1. The CDR3 consists of 16 residues. J gave up 7 bases and V 4 bases, and 13 bases lay outside the gene matches. Germline values: CDR1 MNHNY, CDR2 SVGAGI (reference sequence). The CDR3, as DNA: TGTGCCAGCAGTTCCCTAAGGACAGGCGGCGGGAACATTCAGTACTTC. Translated: CASSSLRTGGGNIQYF.

V and J are TRBV12-3 or TRBV12-4 and TRBJ1-2, with D unresolved. The CDR3 runs to 14 residues. Trimming stripped 5 bases from V and 3 bases from J, with 13 bases between. The CDR3 nucleotides read TGTGCCAGCAGTCCCAGGACGATATACTATGGCTACACCTTC. Its protein product is CASSPRTIYYGYTF.

V usage is TRBV29-1 and J usage is TRBJ2-5; no definite D call. CDR3 length: 11 residues. Germline CDR1 is SQVTM and CDR2 is ANQGSEA. Trimming removed 3 bases from V and 2 bases from J, with 4 bases in between. CDR3 region: CSVDWQETQYF. CDR3 DNA: TGCAGCGTTGATTGGCAAGAGACCCAGTACTTC.

DNA for the CDR3: TGTGCCAGCAGCTCTTATACCGGACAGGGGAGTAGTAACATTCAGTACTTC. Translating it yields CASSSYTGQGSSNIQYF. This chain joins TRBV13 and TRBJ2-4; 9 positions match TRBD1. CDR3 length equals 17 residues. The V segment lost 4 bases and the J segment 7 bases; nucleotides outside the gene matches: 14. Germline CDR1 is PRHDT and CDR2 is FYEKMQ (reference sequence).